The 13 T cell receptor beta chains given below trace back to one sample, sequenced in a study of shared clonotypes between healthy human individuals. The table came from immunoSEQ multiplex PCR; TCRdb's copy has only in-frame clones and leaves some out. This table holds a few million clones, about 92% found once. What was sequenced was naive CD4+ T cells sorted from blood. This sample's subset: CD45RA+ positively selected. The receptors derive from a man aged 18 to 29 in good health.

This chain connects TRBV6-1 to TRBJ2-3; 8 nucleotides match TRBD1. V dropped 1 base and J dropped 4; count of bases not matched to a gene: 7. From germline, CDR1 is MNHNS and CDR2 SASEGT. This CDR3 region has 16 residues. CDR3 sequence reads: CASSEGGRGRPDTQYF. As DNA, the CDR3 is TGTGCCAGCAGTGAAGGGGGCAGGGGGCGCCCAGATACGCAGTATTTT.

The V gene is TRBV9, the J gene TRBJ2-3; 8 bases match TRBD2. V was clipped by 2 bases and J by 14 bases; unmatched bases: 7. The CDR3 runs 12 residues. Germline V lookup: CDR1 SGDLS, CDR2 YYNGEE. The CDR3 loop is CASSVNGGALYF. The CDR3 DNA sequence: TGTGCCAGCAGCGTGAACGGGGGGGCTTTGTATTTT.

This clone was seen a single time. In DNA form, the CDR3 reads TGTGCCAGCAGTTCGCCGGGACTAACGGCGGGGGAGCAGTACTTC. Protein: CASSSPGLTAGEQYF. The V and J genes are TRBV28 and TRBJ2-7; 7 bases are shared with TRBD2. The germline CDR1 and CDR2 sequences are MDHEN and SYDVKM. CDR3 length equals 15 residues. J lost 7 bases, V lost 4 bases, and 13 bases had no gene match.

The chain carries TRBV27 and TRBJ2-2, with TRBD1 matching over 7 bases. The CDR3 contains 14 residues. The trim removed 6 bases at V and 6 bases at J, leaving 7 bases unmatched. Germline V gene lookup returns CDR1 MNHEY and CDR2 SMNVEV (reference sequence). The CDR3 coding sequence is TGTGCCAGCAGGCCCCGACAGGGAGCCGGGGAGCTGTTTTTT. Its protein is CASRPRQGAGELFF.

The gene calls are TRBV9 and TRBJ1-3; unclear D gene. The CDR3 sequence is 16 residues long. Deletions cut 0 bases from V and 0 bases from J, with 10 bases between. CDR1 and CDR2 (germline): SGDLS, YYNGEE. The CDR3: CASSVGLDSSGNTIYF. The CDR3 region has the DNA TGTGCCAGCAGCGTAGGGCTGGATAGCTCTGGAAACACCATATATTTT. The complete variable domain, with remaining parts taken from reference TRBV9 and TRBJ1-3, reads DSGVTQTPKHLITATGQRVTLRCSPRSGDLSVYWYQQSLDQGLQFLIQYYNGEERAKGNILERFSAQQFPDLHSELNLSSLELGDSALYFCASSVGLDSSGNTIYFGEGSWLTVV.

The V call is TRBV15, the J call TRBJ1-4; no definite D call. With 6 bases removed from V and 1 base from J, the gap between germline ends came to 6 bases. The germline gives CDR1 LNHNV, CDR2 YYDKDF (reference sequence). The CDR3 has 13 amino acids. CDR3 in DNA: TGTGCCACCAGGGGTAGAACTAATGAAAAACTGTTTTTT. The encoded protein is CATRGRTNEKLFF.

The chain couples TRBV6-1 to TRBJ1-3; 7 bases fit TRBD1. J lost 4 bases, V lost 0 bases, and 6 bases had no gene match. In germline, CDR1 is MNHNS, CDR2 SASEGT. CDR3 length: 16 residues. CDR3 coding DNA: TGTGCCAGCAGTGAAGCTCGGACAGGAACGGGAAACACCATATATTTT. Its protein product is CASSEARTGTGNTIYF.

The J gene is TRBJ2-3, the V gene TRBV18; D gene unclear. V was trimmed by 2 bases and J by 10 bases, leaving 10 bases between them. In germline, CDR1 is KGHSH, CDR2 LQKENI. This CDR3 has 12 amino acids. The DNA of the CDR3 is TGTGCCAGCTCACCAGAGTCCTTTTCGCAGTATTTT. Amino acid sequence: CASSPESFSQYF.

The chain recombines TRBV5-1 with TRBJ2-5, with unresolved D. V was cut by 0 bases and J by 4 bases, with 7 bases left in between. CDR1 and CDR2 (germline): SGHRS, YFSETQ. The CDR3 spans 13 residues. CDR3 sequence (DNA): TGCGCCAGCAGCTTGGACGGGTTAGAGACCCAGTACTTC. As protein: CASSLDGLETQYF. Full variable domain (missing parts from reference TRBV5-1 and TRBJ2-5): KAGVTQTPRYLIKTRGQQVTLSCSPISGHRSVSWYQQTPGQGLQFLFEYFSETQRNKGNFPGRFSGRQFSNSRSEMNVSTLELGDSALYLCASSLDGLETQYFGPGTRLLVL.

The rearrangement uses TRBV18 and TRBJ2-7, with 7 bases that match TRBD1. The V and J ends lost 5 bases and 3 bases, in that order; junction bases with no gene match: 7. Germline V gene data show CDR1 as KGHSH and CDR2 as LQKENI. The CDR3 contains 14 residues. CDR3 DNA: TGTGCCAGCTCATTGAACCGGGACAGCTACGAGCAGTACTTC. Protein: CASSLNRDSYEQYF.

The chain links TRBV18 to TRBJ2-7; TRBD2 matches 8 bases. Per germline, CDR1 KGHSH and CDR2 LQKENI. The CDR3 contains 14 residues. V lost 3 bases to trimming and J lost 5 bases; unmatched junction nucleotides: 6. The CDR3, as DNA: TGTGCCAGCTCACCGCGGACTAGCACAGACGAGCAGTACTTC. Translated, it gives CASSPRTSTDEQYF.

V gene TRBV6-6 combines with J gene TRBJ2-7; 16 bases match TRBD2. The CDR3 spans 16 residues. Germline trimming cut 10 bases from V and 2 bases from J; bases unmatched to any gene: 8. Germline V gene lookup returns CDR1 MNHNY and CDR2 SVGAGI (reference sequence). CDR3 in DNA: TGTGCCACCTCGGGGGGACTAGCGGGAGGGCCCTACGAGCAGTACTTC. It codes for CATSGGLAGGPYEQYF.

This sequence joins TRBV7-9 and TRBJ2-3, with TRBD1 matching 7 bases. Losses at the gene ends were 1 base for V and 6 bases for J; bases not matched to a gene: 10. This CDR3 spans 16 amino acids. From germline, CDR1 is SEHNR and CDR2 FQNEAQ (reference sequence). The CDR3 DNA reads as TGTGCCAGCAGCTTAGGGGACAGTTTTCCTGCGGATACGCAGTATTTT. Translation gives CASSLGDSFPADTQYF.